This T cell receptor (beta chain) was recovered during a study of CD8+ T cells in alopecia areata. Study as a whole: Scalp area affected, as a percentage, set the severity score of treated patients. Study results and caveats: Normal scalp had lower clonality than lesional scalp, with alopecia totalis/universalis lesions showing this most strongly. The study found tofacitinib significantly decreased scalp clonality and expanded CD8+ clones among the top 100.

On this clone: The antigen remains unidentified.

Germline lookup yields CDR1 SQVTM and CDR2 ANQGSEA. Trimming shortened V by 7 bases and J by 2 bases, and 14 bases separated the two germline ends. The length of the CDR3 is 13 residues. The treatment denotes: oral pan-JAK inhibitor, 5-10 mg twice daily. Researchers gathered lesional scalp punch biopsies and peripheral blood from patients with alopecia areata. The authors extracted RNA and reverse transcribed it into cDNA as the sequencing template. Generated by immunoSEQ multiplex PCR, the TCRdb table keeps only in-frame clones and is missing some. Of roughly 280,000 clones listed, around 64% are singletons.

The clonotype originates from a human donor with alopecia areata. Sequencing was performed on CD4+ T cells sorted from blood, taken between weeks 51 and 54, from a patient treated with tofacitinib. The chain combines TRBV29-1 with TRBJ1-2, with TRBD1 as a possible D gene (6 bases). This chain's CDR3 is CSATGWSNYGYTF. In DNA, the CDR3 is TGCAGCGCAACAGGGTGGAGCAACTATGGCTACACCTTC.